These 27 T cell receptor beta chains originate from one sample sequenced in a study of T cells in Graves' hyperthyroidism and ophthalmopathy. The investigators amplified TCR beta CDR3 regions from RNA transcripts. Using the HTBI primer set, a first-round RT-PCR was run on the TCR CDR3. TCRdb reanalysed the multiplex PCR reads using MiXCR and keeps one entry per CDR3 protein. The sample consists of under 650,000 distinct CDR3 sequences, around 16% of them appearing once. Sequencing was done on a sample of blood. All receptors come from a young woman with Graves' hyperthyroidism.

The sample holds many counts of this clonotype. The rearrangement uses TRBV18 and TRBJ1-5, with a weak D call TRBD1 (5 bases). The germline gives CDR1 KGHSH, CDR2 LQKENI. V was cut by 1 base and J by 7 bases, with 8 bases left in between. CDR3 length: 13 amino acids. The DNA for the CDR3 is TGTGCCAGCTCACCACAGGGGAAGCAGCCCCAGCATTTT. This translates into CASSPQGKQPQHF.

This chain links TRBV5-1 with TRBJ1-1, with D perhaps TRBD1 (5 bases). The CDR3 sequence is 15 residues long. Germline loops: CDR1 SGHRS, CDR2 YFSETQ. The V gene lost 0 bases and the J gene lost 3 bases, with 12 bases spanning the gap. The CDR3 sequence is CASSLGDGMDTEAFF. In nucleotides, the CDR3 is TGCGCCAGCAGCTTGGGGGACGGGATGGACACTGAAGCTTTCTTT. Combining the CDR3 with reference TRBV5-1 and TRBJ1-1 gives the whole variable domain KAGVTQTPRYLIKTRGQQVTLSCSPISGHRSVSWYQQTPGQGLQFLFEYFSETQRNKGNFPGRFSGRQFSNSRSEMNVSTLELGDSALYLCASSLGDGMDTEAFFGQGTRLTVV.

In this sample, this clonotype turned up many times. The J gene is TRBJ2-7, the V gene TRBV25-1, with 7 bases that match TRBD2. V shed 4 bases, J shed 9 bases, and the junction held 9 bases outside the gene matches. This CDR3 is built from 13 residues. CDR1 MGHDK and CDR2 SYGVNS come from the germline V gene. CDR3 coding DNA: TGTGCCAGCAGTGCGGGCGGGAGAGGCACGCAGTACTTC. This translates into CASSAGGRGTQYF.

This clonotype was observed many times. The CDR3 loop reads CASSEFTDTQYF. CDR3 in DNA: TGTGCCAGCAGCGAATTTACAGATACGCAGTATTTT. The chain uses TRBV5-5 and TRBJ2-3; D is undetermined. V was trimmed by 4 bases and J by 3 bases, leaving 6 bases between them. From germline, CDR1 is SGHKS and CDR2 YYEKEE (reference sequence). The CDR3 is made up of 12 amino acids.

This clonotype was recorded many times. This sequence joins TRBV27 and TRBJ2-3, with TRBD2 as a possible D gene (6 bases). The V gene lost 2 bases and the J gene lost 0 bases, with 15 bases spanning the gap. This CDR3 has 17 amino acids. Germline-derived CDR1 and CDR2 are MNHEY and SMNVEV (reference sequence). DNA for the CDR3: TGTGCCAGCAGTTTAATGGGGGGATGGACTAGCACAGATACGCAGTATTTT. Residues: CASSLMGGWTSTDTQYF.

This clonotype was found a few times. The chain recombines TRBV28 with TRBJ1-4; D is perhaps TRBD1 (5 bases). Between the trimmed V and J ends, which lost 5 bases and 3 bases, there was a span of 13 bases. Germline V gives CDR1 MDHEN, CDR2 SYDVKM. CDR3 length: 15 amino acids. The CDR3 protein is CASSGVLGANEKLFF. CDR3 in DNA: TGTGCCAGCAGTGGGGTTTTGGGGGCTAATGAAAAACTGTTTTTT.

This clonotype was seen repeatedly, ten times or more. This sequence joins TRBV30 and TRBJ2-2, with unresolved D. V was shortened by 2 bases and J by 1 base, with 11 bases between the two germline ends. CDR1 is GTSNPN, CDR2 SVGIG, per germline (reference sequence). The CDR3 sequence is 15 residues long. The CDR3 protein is CAWSRAPLNTGELFF. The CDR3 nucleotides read TGTGCCTGGAGTCGGGCCCCCCTGAACACCGGGGAGCTGTTTTTT.

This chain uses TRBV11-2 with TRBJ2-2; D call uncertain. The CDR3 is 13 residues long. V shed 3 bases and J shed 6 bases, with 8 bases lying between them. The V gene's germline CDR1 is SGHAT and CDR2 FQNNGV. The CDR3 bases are TGTGCCAGCAGCTTGAGCGACCCCGGGGAGCTGTTTTTT. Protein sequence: CASSLSDPGELFF.

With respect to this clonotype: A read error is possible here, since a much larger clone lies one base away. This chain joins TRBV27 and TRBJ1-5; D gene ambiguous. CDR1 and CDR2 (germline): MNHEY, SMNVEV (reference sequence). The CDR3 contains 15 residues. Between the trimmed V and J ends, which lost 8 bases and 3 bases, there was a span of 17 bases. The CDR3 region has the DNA TGTGCCAGCGTCCAAACCGGTAATAACAATCAGCCCCAGCATTTT. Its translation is CASVQTGNNNQPQHF.

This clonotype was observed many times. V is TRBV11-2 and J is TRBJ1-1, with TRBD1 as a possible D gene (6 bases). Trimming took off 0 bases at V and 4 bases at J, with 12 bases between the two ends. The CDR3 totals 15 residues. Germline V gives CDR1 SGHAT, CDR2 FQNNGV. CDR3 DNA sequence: TGTGCCAGCAGCTTAGATCGAGCACAGGGCACTGAAGCTTTCTTT. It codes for CASSLDRAQGTEAFF. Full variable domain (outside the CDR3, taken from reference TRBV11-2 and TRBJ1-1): EAGVAQSPRYKIIEKRQSVAFWCNPISGHATLYWYQQILGQGPKLLIQFQNNGVVDDSQLPKDRFSAERLKGVDSTLKIQPAKLEDSAVYLCASSLDRAQGTEAFFGQGTRLTVV.

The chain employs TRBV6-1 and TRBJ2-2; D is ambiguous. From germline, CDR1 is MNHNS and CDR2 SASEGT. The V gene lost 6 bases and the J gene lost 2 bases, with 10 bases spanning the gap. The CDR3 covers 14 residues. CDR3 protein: CASRGKPNTGELFF. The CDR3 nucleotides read TGTGCCAGCAGAGGGAAACCAAACACCGGGGAGCTGTTTTTT.

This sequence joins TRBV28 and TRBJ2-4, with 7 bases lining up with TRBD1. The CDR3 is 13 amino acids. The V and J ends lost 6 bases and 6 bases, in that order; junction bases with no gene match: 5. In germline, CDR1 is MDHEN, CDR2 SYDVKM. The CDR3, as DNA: TGTGCCAGCAGCCGCAGGGACAGAAACATTCAGTACTTC. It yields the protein CASSRRDRNIQYF.

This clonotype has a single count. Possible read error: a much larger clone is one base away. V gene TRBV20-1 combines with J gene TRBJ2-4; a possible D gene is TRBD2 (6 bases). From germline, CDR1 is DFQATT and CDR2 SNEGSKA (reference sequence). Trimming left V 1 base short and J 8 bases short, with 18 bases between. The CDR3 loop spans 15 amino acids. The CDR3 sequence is CSARGRHVSGDIQYF. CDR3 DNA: TGCAGTGCTAGAGGACGACACGTTTCGGGGGACATTCAGTACTTC.

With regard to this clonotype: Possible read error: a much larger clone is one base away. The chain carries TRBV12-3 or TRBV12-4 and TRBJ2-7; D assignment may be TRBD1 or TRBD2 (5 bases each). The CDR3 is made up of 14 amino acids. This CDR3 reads CASSLLGPPYKQYF. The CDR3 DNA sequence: TGTGCCAGCAGTTTATTGGGACCTCCCTACAAGCAGTACTTC.

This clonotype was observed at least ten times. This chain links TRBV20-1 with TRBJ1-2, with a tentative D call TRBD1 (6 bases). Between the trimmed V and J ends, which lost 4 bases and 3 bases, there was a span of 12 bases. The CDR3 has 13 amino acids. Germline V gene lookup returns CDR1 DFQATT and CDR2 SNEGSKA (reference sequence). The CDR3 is CSATGVEDYGYTF. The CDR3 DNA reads TGCAGTGCTACAGGGGTAGAGGACTATGGCTACACCTTC.

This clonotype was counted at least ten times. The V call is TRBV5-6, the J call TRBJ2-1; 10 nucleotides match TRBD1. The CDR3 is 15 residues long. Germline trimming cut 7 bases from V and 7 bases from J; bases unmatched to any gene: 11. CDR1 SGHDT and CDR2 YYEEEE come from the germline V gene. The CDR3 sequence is CASLSPGQGTNEQFF. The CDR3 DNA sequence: TGTGCCAGCCTTTCTCCGGGACAGGGGACGAATGAGCAGTTCTTC.

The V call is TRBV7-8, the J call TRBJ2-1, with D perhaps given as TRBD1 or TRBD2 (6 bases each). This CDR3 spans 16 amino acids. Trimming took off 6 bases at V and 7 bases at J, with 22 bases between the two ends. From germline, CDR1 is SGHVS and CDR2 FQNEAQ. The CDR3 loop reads CASRRGTKSIGNEQFF. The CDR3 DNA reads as TGTGCCAGCAGACGGGGGACAAAATCAATCGGGAATGAGCAGTTCTTC.

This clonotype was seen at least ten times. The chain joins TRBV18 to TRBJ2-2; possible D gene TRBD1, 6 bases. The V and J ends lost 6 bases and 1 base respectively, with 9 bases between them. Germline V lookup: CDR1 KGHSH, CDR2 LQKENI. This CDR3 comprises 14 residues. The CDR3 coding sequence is TGTGCCAGCTCGGAGACAGGGAACACCGGGGAGCTGTTTTTT. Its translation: CASSETGNTGELFF. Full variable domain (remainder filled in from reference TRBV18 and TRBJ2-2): NAGVMQNPRHLVRRRGQEARLRCSPMKGHSHVYWYRQLPEEGLKFMVYLQKENIIDESGMPKERFSAEFPKEGPSILRIQQVVRGDSAAYFCASSETGNTGELFFGEGSRLTVL.

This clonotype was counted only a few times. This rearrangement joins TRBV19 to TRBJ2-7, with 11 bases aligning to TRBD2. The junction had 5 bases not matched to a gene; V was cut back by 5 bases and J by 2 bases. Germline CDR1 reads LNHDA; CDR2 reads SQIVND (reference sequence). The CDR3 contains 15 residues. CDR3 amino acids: CASSSVAGGAYEQYF. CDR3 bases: TGTGCCAGTAGTTCCGTAGCGGGAGGGGCCTACGAGCAGTACTTC.

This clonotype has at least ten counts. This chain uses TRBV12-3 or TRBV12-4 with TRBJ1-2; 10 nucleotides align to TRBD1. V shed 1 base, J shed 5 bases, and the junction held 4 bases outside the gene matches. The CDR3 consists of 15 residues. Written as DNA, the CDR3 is TGTGCCAGCAGTTTAGGACAGGGGGCGCATTATGGCTACACCTTC. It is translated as CASSLGQGAHYGYTF.

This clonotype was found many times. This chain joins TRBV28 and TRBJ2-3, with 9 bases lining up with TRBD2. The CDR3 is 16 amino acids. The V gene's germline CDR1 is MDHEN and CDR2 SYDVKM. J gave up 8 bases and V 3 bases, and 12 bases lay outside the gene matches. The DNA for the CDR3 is TGTGCCAGCAGTTTGGATGAAGGACTAGCGAGGGGTACGCAGTATTTT. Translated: CASSLDEGLARGTQYF.

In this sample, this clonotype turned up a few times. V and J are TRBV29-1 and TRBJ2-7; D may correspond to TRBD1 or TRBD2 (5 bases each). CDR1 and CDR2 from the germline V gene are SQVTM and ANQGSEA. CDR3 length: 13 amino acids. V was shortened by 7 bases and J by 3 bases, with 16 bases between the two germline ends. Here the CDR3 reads CSGGQGGFYEQYF. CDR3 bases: TGCAGCGGCGGGCAGGGCGGGTTCTACGAGCAGTACTTC.

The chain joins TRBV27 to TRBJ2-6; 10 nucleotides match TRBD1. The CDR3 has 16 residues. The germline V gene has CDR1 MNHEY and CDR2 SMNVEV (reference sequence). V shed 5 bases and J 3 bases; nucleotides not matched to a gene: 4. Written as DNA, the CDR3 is TGTGCCAGCAGTGGACAGGGGGTGGTTGGGGCCAACGTCCTGACTTTC. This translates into CASSGQGVVGANVLTF.

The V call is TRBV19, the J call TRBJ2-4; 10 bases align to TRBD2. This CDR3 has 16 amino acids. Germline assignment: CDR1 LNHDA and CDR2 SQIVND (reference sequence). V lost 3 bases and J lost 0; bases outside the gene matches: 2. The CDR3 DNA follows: TGTGCCAGTAGTATCCTAGCGGGAGTAGCCAAAAACATTCAGTACTTC. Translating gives CASSILAGVAKNIQYF.

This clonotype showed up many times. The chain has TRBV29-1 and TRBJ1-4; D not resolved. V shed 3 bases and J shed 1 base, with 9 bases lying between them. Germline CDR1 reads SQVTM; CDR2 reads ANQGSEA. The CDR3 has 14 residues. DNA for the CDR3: TGCAGCGTTGAGGTGCCAAGAACTAATGAAAAACTGTTTTTT. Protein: CSVEVPRTNEKLFF.

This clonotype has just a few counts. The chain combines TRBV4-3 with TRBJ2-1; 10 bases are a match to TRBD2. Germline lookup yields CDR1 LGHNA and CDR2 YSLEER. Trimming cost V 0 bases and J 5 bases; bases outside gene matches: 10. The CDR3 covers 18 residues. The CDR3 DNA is TGCGCCAGCAGCCAAGATACAAGAACTAGCGGGATGAACAATGAGCAGTTCTTC. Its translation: CASSQDTRTSGMNNEQFF.

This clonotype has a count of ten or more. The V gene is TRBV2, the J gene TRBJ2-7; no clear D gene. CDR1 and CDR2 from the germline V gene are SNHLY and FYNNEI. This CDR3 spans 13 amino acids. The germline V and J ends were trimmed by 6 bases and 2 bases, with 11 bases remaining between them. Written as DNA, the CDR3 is TGTGCCAGCAGGTTCTCGAGACCCTACGAGCAGTACTTC. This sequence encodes CASRFSRPYEQYF.